Listed below are T cell receptor beta chains from one sample, sequenced in a study of T cells after yellow fever vaccination. TCRdb recomputed calls from the 5' RACE reads with MiXCR, one row per CDR3 protein. This sample carries 250,000 or so distinct CDR3 sequences, approximately 6.8% of them seen once, and the ten largest clones take more than 0.85%. The sequencing here drew on CD4+ T cells sorted from PBMCs, taken on the day of the yellow fever booster vaccination. The receptors were gathered from a man aged 25 to 45 who received the YFV17D yellow fever vaccine. The CDR3 runs from the conserved cysteine through the conserved F or W. A D gene is named only where the DNA matches it firmly. Not all rows give a size; the values are once, few, many and, for expanded clones, a class.

clone size: many
D gene: NA
V gene: TRBV29-1
J gene: TRBJ2-6
CDR3 DNA: TGCAGCGTTGAACTCTCTGGGGCCAACGTCCTGACTTTC
CDR3 protein: CSVELSGANVLTF

clone size: NA
D gene: TRBD2
V gene: TRBV20-1
J gene: TRBJ2-1
CDR3 DNA: TGCAGTGCTAGAGGAGCGGGAGCAAACGATGAGCAGTTCTTC
CDR3 protein: CSARGAGANDEQFF

clone size: few
D gene: NA
V gene: TRBV9
J gene: TRBJ2-1
CDR3 DNA: TGTGCCAGCAGCGTAGTGGAAGGGGAAGGTGAGCAGTTCTTC
CDR3 protein: CASSVVEGEGEQFF

clone size: many
D gene: TRBD2
V gene: TRBV5-5
J gene: TRBJ2-3
CDR3 DNA: TGTGCCAGCAGGGTCGGGACTAGCGGGAGTGCAGATACGCAGTATTTT
CDR3 protein: CASRVGTSGSADTQYF

clone size: NA
D gene: TRBD1
V gene: TRBV6-1
J gene: TRBJ2-5
CDR3 DNA: TGTGCCAGCTTTTCGACAGGGGAAAGGACCCAGTACTTC
CDR3 protein: CASFSTGERTQYF

clone size: few
D gene: NA
V gene: TRBV20-1
J gene: TRBJ1-3
CDR3 DNA: TGCAGTGCTTCCCTCGGCGGAGGGGCAGATAACACCATATATTTT
CDR3 protein: CSASLGGGADNTIYF

clone size: few
D gene: TRBD2
V gene: TRBV11-3
J gene: TRBJ2-1
CDR3 DNA: TGTGCCAGCAGCCCCCCTTCCGGGACTAGCGGGAGAGGCGAGCAGTTCTTC
CDR3 protein: CASSPPSGTSGRGEQFF

clone size: few
D gene: TRBD1
V gene: TRBV5-1
J gene: TRBJ2-2
CDR3 DNA: TGCGCCAGCAGCTGGGGACAGGGCGGTAGTACCGGGGAGCTGTTTTTT
CDR3 protein: CASSWGQGGSTGELFF

clone size: few
D gene: TRBD1
V gene: TRBV18
J gene: TRBJ1-1
CDR3 DNA: TGTGCCAGCTCACCGATTAAAGGGAATATCCGGGACAGGGGCACTGAAGCTTTCTTT
CDR3 protein: CASSPIKGNIRDRGTEAFF

clone size: few
D gene: NA
V gene: TRBV7-2
J gene: TRBJ2-7
CDR3 DNA: TGTGCCAGCAGCTTAGCGGCTGAGCCTAGTCTCTACGAGCAGTACTTC
CDR3 protein: CASSLAAEPSLYEQYF

clone size: many
D gene: TRBD2
V gene: TRBV6-2/TRBV6-3
J gene: TRBJ2-1
CDR3 DNA: TGTGCCAGCAGTTACCGGGGACTAGTTGCCCGTGACAATGAGCAGTTCTTC
CDR3 protein: CASSYRGLVARDNEQFF

clone size: many
D gene: NA
V gene: TRBV5-1
J gene: TRBJ2-7
CDR3 DNA: TGCGCCAGCAGCCTCAGGGGTAACTCCTACGAGCAGTACTTC
CDR3 protein: CASSLRGNSYEQYF